These T cell receptor beta chains were read from a single sample in a study of blood T cell repertoires in COVID-19. Profiling relied on immunoSEQ multiplex PCR, and the TCRdb table lists in-frame clones only, not all of them. In the table there are a few hundred thousand clones, 88% of which are singletons. The material sequenced was PBMCs or T cells enriched from blood (not recorded which). The receptors derive from a woman between 25 and 40 years old who had been exposed to COVID-19. Both conserved end residues are part of each CDR3. Fields, in order: D gene, clone size, V gene, J gene, CDR3 protein, CDR3 DNA. D genes are given only for firm matches. Size is omitted from some rows. Given values are once, few, many or a class for expanded clones.

TRBD1	-	TRBV27	TRBJ2-6	CASSQRPGQGSGANVLTF	TGTGCCAGCAGTCAGCGACCGGGACAGGGTTCTGGGGCCAACGTCCTGACTTTC
TRBD2	-	TRBV28	TRBJ2-7	CATQGLAGLWAYEQYF	TGTGCCACGCAAGGACTAGCGGGCCTTTGGGCCTACGAGCAGTACTTC
-	-	TRBV6-5	TRBJ2-1	CASSYLGGVYNEQFF	TGTGCCAGCAGTTACTTGGGGGGAGTCTACAATGAGCAGTTCTTC
TRBD1	-	TRBV12-5	TRBJ1-2	CASGPDRGGYTF	TGTGCTAGTGGTCCGGACAGGGGGGGCTACACCTTC
TRBD1	once	TRBV28	TRBJ2-7	CASSLRMGTGSSYEQYF	TGTGCCAGCAGTTTAAGAATGGGGACAGGGAGCTCCTACGAGCAGTACTTC
-	-	TRBV7-9	TRBJ2-7	CASSTDSTGYEQYF	TGTGCCAGCAGCACGGACTCAACGGGTTACGAGCAGTACTTC
-	few	TRBV24-1	TRBJ1-3	CATSGTGGPGNTIYF	TGTGCCACCAGTGGAACGGGGGGCCCTGGAAACACCATATATTTT
TRBD2	-	TRBV27	TRBJ2-7	CASSFGTSGYEQYF	TGTGCCAGCAGTTTCGGGACTAGCGGTTACGAGCAGTACTTC
-	-	TRBV28	TRBJ2-2	CASSHTGTGELFF	TGTGCCAGCAGTCATACGGGCACCGGGGAGCTGTTTTTT
-	-	TRBV7-9	TRBJ2-1	CASSYSGTSYNEQFF	TGTGCCAGCAGTTATAGCGGAACCTCCTACAATGAGCAGTTCTTC
TRBD1	-	TRBV27	TRBJ1-1	CASSPRAWDRGREGGAFF	TGTGCCAGCAGTCCCCGGGCCTGGGACAGGGGGCGGGAGGGAGGAGCTTTCTTT
-	-	TRBV19	TRBJ1-2	CASSPPGLPNYGYTF	TGTGCCAGTAGTCCCCCGGGACTTCCCAACTATGGCTACACCTTC